Listed below are T cell receptor beta chains from one sample, sequenced in a study of blood T cell repertoires in COVID-19. Clones were sequenced by immunoSEQ multiplex PCR, and TCRdb holds only the in-frame ones, with some missing. The table records 250,000 to 300,000 clones, about 90% of them present only once. The sample was PBMCs or T cells enriched from blood (not recorded which). All receptors come from a woman aged 55 to 70 who had recovered from COVID-19. CDR3s include the opening cysteine and the closing phenylalanine or tryptophan. A D gene is named only where the DNA matches it firmly. Clone size appears in some rows only: once, few, many, or a class for an expanded clone.

v_call	j_call	clone_size	d_call	cdr3_aa	cdr3_nt
TRBV27	TRBJ2-7	NA	NA	CASSLGPAGDEQYF	TGTGCCAGCAGTTTAGGGCCAGCCGGCGACGAGCAGTACTTC
TRBV15	TRBJ1-3	NA	NA	CATSRDLQVGNTIYF	TGTGCCACCAGCAGAGATTTACAGGTCGGAAACACCATATATTTT
TRBV28	TRBJ2-5	NA	NA	CASSLPVGETQYF	TGTGCCAGCAGTTTGCCAGTCGGGGAGACCCAGTACTTC
TRBV5-1	TRBJ1-2	NA	NA	CASSLSPTDPFGGYTF	TGCGCCAGCAGCTTGAGTCCAACAGACCCATTCGGTGGCTACACCTTC
TRBV6-5	TRBJ2-7	NA	NA	CASSYSKRDYEQYF	TGTGCCAGCAGTTACTCGAAGAGGGATTACGAGCAGTACTTC
TRBV4-1	TRBJ2-3	once	NA	CASSQDDRNTDTQYF	TGCGCCAGCAGCCAAGATGACAGAAACACAGATACGCAGTATTTT
TRBV15	TRBJ1-4	NA	NA	CATSNYGANEKLFF	TGTGCCACCAGCAATTACGGTGCCAATGAAAAACTGTTTTTT
TRBV7-2	TRBJ1-1	NA	NA	CASSLSGTLTEAFF	TGTGCCAGCAGCTTATCTGGGACACTCACTGAAGCTTTCTTT
TRBV10-2	TRBJ1-3	NA	NA	CASSELRQNTIYF	TGCGCCAGCAGTGAGTTGAGACAAAACACCATATATTTT
TRBV9	TRBJ2-7	NA	TRBD2	CASSSGLANEQYF	TGTGCCAGCAGCTCGGGACTAGCCAACGAGCAGTACTTC
TRBV3-1/TRBV3-2	TRBJ2-5	NA	NA	CASSQVTGKETQYF	TGTGCCAGCAGCCAAGTGACAGGCAAAGAGACCCAGTACTTC
TRBV24-1	TRBJ2-2	NA	TRBD2	CATSDFALAGGPGELFF	TGTGCCACCAGTGATTTCGCCCTAGCGGGAGGGCCAGGGGAGCTGTTTTTT
TRBV28	TRBJ1-1	NA	TRBD1	CASSHAGTGGSTEAFF	TGTGCCAGCAGTCACGCCGGGACAGGGGGGAGCACTGAAGCTTTCTTT
TRBV29-1	TRBJ1-1	NA	NA	CSVDAGTGGEAFF	TGCAGCGTTGATGCGGGAACGGGTGGTGAAGCTTTCTTT
TRBV7-2	TRBJ2-2	NA	NA	CASSLQNSGTGELFF	TGTGCCAGCAGCTTGCAAAATTCGGGCACCGGGGAGCTGTTTTTT
TRBV5-1	TRBJ1-2	NA	NA	CASRPGESYGYTF	TGCGCCAGCCGCCCAGGGGAAAGCTATGGCTACACCTTC
TRBV7-9	TRBJ1-4	once	TRBD1	CASSFRGLDEKLFF	TGTGCCAGCAGCTTCAGGGGGCTGGATGAAAAACTGTTTTTT